This is a list of T cell receptor beta chains from one sample in a study of post-analysis software for immune sequencing data. Using its own MiXCR run on the PCR reads, TCRdb lists one record per CDR3 protein. The table lists hundreds of thousands of distinct CDR3 sequences, 25% to 30% of them singletons. Material for sequencing was blood. The receptors here all came from a girl aged 5-17 years with multiple sclerosis. The CDR3 runs from the conserved cysteine through the conserved F or W. D genes are given only for firm matches. Some rows have no size entry. The others give once, few or many, or a class for an expanded clone.

D: -
size: -
J: TRBJ2-3
V: TRBV20-1
DNA: TGCAGGGCTAGTACTCAGTATTTT
CDR3: CRASTQYF

D: -
size: -
J: TRBJ2-2
V: TRBV12-3/TRBV12-4
DNA: TGTGCCAGCACCCCGCGTGGGGGCGACACCGGGGAGCTGTTTTTT
CDR3: CASTPRGGDTGELFF

D: -
size: once
J: TRBJ2-3
V: TRBV4-2
DNA: TGTGCCAGCAGCCATTTCCTATCGGGGGGCACAGATACGCAGTATTTT
CDR3: CASSHFLSGGTDTQYF

D: -
size: -
J: TRBJ2-3
V: TRBV11-2
DNA: TGTGCCAGCAGCTTAGATCCGCGGAGCACAGATACGCAGTATTTT
CDR3: CASSLDPRSTDTQYF

D: -
size: -
J: TRBJ2-7
V: TRBV2
DNA: TGTGCCAGCAGTGAAAGCGCAGGGGAGGGCGAGCAGTACTTC
CDR3: CASSESAGEGEQYF

D: TRBD2
size: many
J: TRBJ2-7
V: TRBV20-1
DNA: TGCAGTGCTGGACCTAGCGGTACCTACGAGCAGTACTTC
CDR3: CSAGPSGTYEQYF

D: -
size: -
J: TRBJ2-5
V: TRBV9
DNA: TGTGCCAGCAGCGCCGGGAGAGTCGAGACCCCGTACTTC
CDR3: CASSAGRVETPYF

D: TRBD1
size: -
J: TRBJ1-2
V: TRBV6-5
DNA: TGTGCCAGCTCCGGGGACAGGAAAACAGAGGGCTACACCTTC
CDR3: CASSGDRKTEGYTF

D: TRBD2
size: -
J: TRBJ2-1
V: TRBV20-1
DNA: TGCAGTGCTAGAAATATGACTAGCGGTCTCTACAATGAGCAGTTCTTC
CDR3: CSARNMTSGLYNEQFF

D: -
size: -
J: TRBJ2-1
V: TRBV4-1
DNA: TGCGCCAGCAGCCCCGAGGGAGACCTTTTATACAATGAGCAGTTCTTC
CDR3: CASSPEGDLLYNEQFF

D: -
size: -
J: TRBJ2-3
V: TRBV4-3
DNA: TGCGCCAGCAGCCAAGAAGATGCAGATACGCAGTATTTT
CDR3: CASSQEDADTQYF

D: TRBD1
size: few
J: TRBJ1-5
V: TRBV9
DNA: TGTGCCAGCAGCGTTGGGACAGCACGCAATCAGCCCCAGCATTTT
CDR3: CASSVGTARNQPQHF

D: TRBD2
size: many
J: TRBJ2-3
V: TRBV29-1
DNA: TGCAGCGTTGATTTGACTAGCGTAAACACAGATACGCAGTATTTT
CDR3: CSVDLTSVNTDTQYF

D: TRBD2
size: -
J: TRBJ2-7
V: TRBV7-8
DNA: TGTGCCAGCAGCTCGAGAGCGGGAGTCCTCTACGAGCAGTACTTC
CDR3: CASSSRAGVLYEQYF

D: -
size: few
J: TRBJ2-1
V: TRBV7-2
DNA: TGTGCCAGCAGCCCCCCGGGCGGCCGCAATGAGCAGTTCTTC
CDR3: CASSPPGGRNEQFF

D: -
size: few
J: TRBJ2-3
V: TRBV5-1
DNA: TGCGCCAGCAGCTTGGTACCAGGGAAGAGCACAGATACGCAGTATTTT
CDR3: CASSLVPGKSTDTQYF

D: -
size: -
J: TRBJ2-7
V: TRBV6-5
DNA: TGTGCCAGCAGTTCAGCACGGCTACCCGTAGACAATGAGCAGTACTTC
CDR3: CASSSARLPVDNEQYF

D: TRBD2
size: -
J: TRBJ2-1
V: TRBV9
DNA: TGTGCCGGCAGCGCGAGAACTAGCGGGAGGGCCAATGAGCAGTTCTTC
CDR3: CAGSARTSGRANEQFF

D: -
size: -
J: TRBJ1-4
V: TRBV5-1
DNA: TGCGCCAGCAGCTCGACCGGGGGGGCCCCTAATGAAAAACTGTTTTTT
CDR3: CASSSTGGAPNEKLFF

D: TRBD2
size: few
J: TRBJ2-7
V: TRBV6-2/TRBV6-3
DNA: TGTGCCAGCATTCCTCTAGCGGGAGGTACCTACGAGCAGTACTTC
CDR3: CASIPLAGGTYEQYF

D: -
size: -
J: TRBJ2-3
V: TRBV5-1
DNA: TGCGCCAGCAGCTTGGCAGGAGGGGCCATAGATACGCAGTATTTT
CDR3: CASSLAGGAIDTQYF

D: TRBD1
size: few
J: TRBJ1-2
V: TRBV20-1
DNA: TGCAGTGCTAGAGAGTTTCGGGGACAGGGGGGTAACTATGGCTACACCTTC
CDR3: CSAREFRGQGGNYGYTF

D: TRBD2
size: -
J: TRBJ2-1
V: TRBV4-3
DNA: TGCGCCAGCAGCCAAGATCAGCGGGAGTGGAACAATGAGCAGTTCTTC
CDR3: CASSQDQREWNNEQFF

D: TRBD1
size: -
J: TRBJ1-1
V: TRBV4-2
DNA: TGTGCCAGCAGCCGATTGGGAACCGGGACAGGGTCCATGAACACTGAGGCTTTCTTT
CDR3: CASSRLGTGTGSMNTEAFF

D: -
size: few
J: TRBJ2-7
V: TRBV12-3/TRBV12-4
DNA: TGTGCCAGCAGCCCAACTGGGGGGTTCCGTACCCAGTACTTC
CDR3: CASSPTGGFRTQYF

D: -
size: -
J: TRBJ2-5
V: TRBV2
DNA: TGTGCCAGCAGGAAGGTCGGATCCCGGGGGACCCAGTACTTC
CDR3: CASRKVGSRGTQYF

D: -
size: -
J: TRBJ2-1
V: TRBV5-4
DNA: TGTGCCAGCAGCCTTCTCTTGAGGGGACCCTACAATGAGCAGTTCTTC
CDR3: CASSLLLRGPYNEQFF

D: -
size: -
J: TRBJ2-3
V: TRBV4-2
DNA: TGTGCCAGCAGCCCCTTAGTGACAGATACGCAGTATTTT
CDR3: CASSPLVTDTQYF

D: -
size: few
J: TRBJ2-3
V: TRBV5-1
DNA: TGCGCCAGCAGCTTGGGTAATACAGATACGCAGTATTTT
CDR3: CASSLGNTDTQYF

D: -
size: -
J: TRBJ1-5
V: TRBV4-2
DNA: TGTGCCAGCAGCCAAGAGCGGGCAGGGAGGAGCAATCAGCCCCAGCATTTT
CDR3: CASSQERAGRSNQPQHF

D: -
size: few
J: TRBJ2-1
V: TRBV7-8
DNA: TGTGCCAGCAGCTTAGTCTCCGCTGGCGTTCCCTACAATGAGCAGTTCTTC
CDR3: CASSLVSAGVPYNEQFF

D: TRBD1
size: few
J: TRBJ2-5
V: TRBV6-5
DNA: TGTGCCAGCAGTTACTCGACAGGGGTGGGGTACCAAGAGACCCAGTACTTC
CDR3: CASSYSTGVGYQETQYF

D: -
size: few
J: TRBJ2-5
V: TRBV11-2
DNA: TGTGCCAGCAGCTCGTACCGGGGGACCCAGTACTTC
CDR3: CASSSYRGTQYF

D: -
size: -
J: TRBJ2-7
V: TRBV6-2/TRBV6-3
DNA: TGTGCCAGCAGCCCAGTTACAGGGCTCCAGGTCCACAATGAGCAGTACTTC
CDR3: CASSPVTGLQVHNEQYF

D: -
size: -
J: TRBJ2-7
V: TRBV7-2
DNA: TGTGCCAGCAGCTTAAGGGCAGGGCACTACGAGCAGTACTTC
CDR3: CASSLRAGHYEQYF

D: TRBD1
size: -
J: TRBJ2-7
V: TRBV20-1
DNA: TGCAGTGCGTGGACAGGGAGCTCCTACGAGCAGTACTTC
CDR3: CSAWTGSSYEQYF

D: TRBD2
size: -
J: TRBJ2-5
V: TRBV7-6
DNA: TGTGCCAGCAGCTCAGGACTAGCTGAGTACTTC
CDR3: CASSSGLAEYF

D: TRBD2
size: few
J: TRBJ2-7
V: TRBV7-2
DNA: TGTGCCAGCAGCAACAGAGCTAGCGGGAGATACGAGCAGTACTTC
CDR3: CASSNRASGRYEQYF

D: TRBD1
size: -
J: TRBJ1-6
V: TRBV28
DNA: TGTGCCAGCAGTTTAGGGACAGGGAGAAATAATTCACCCCTCCACTTT
CDR3: CASSLGTGRNNSPLHF

D: -
size: -
J: TRBJ2-1
V: TRBV10-3
DNA: TGTGCCATCAGTGGCCAATCGGGAGTCCATGAGCAGTTCTTC
CDR3: CAISGQSGVHEQFF

D: -
size: once
J: TRBJ1-1
V: TRBV10-3
DNA: TGTGCCATCAGAGGGACGAACACTGAAGCTTTCTTT
CDR3: CAIRGTNTEAFF

D: -
size: few
J: TRBJ2-3
V: TRBV5-1
DNA: TGCGCCAACAGCTTGGTATGGGGGGCAGATACGCAGTATTTT
CDR3: CANSLVWGADTQYF

D: -
size: -
J: TRBJ1-6
V: TRBV27
DNA: TGTGCCAGCAGTTTAAAAAGGCTTGAGGGGAGCTCCTATAATTCACCCCTCCACTTT
CDR3: CASSLKRLEGSSYNSPLHF